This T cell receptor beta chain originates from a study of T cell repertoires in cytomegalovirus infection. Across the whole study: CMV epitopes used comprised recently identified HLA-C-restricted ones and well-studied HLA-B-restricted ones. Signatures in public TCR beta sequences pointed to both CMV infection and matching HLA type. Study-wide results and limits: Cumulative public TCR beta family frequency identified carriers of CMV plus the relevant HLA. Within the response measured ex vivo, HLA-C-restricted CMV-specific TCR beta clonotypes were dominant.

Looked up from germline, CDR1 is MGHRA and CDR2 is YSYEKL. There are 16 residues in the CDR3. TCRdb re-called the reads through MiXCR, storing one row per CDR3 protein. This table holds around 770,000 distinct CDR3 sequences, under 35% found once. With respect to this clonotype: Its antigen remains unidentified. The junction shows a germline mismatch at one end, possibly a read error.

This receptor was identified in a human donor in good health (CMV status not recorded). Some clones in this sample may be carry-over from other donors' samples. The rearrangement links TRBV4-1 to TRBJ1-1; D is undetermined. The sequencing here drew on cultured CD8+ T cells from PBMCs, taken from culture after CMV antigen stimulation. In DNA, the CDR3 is TGTGCCAGCAGCCAAGATGGCAACGTGCGGTACACTGAAGCTTTCTTT. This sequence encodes CASSQDGNVRYTEAFF.